This T cell receptor beta chain was obtained from a study of vaccination effects on CD4 cells after COVID-19. CDR1 is SNHLY and CDR2 is FYNNEI in the germline V gene. The CDR3 loop spans 15 amino acids. Trimming cost V 7 bases and J 6 bases, with 22 bases left between them. Comments on this clone: Its antigen is not known.

Pools of viral peptides were used by the ViraFEST assay to expand antigen-specific CD4+ T cells ahead of sequencing. The culture ran for roughly ten days, and then CD4+ T cells were isolated. Participants were given two doses of BNT162b2 or mRNA-1273 vaccine. Supplemented with 8.5 to 10 IU/ml IL-2 and roughly 9.2 ug/ml peptides, a few million PBMC per well were kept in culture. Using immunoSEQ multiplex PCR, the repertoire was profiled, and TCRdb retains in-frame clones only, with some absent. The sample shows about 72,000 clones, about 80% of them seen only once. This chain links TRBV2 with TRBJ2-7; TRBD2 might be the D (5 bases). Specimen: CD4+ T cells from PBMCs cultured with HCoV-229E spike peptides, collected after COVID-19 vaccination. The receptor comes from a human donor who received a COVID-19 vaccine. For the CDR3, the DNA is TGTGCCAGCAATAAGGACTCTCCGAGTCGTTCCGAGCAGTACGTC. Amino acids: CASNKDSPSRSEQYV.